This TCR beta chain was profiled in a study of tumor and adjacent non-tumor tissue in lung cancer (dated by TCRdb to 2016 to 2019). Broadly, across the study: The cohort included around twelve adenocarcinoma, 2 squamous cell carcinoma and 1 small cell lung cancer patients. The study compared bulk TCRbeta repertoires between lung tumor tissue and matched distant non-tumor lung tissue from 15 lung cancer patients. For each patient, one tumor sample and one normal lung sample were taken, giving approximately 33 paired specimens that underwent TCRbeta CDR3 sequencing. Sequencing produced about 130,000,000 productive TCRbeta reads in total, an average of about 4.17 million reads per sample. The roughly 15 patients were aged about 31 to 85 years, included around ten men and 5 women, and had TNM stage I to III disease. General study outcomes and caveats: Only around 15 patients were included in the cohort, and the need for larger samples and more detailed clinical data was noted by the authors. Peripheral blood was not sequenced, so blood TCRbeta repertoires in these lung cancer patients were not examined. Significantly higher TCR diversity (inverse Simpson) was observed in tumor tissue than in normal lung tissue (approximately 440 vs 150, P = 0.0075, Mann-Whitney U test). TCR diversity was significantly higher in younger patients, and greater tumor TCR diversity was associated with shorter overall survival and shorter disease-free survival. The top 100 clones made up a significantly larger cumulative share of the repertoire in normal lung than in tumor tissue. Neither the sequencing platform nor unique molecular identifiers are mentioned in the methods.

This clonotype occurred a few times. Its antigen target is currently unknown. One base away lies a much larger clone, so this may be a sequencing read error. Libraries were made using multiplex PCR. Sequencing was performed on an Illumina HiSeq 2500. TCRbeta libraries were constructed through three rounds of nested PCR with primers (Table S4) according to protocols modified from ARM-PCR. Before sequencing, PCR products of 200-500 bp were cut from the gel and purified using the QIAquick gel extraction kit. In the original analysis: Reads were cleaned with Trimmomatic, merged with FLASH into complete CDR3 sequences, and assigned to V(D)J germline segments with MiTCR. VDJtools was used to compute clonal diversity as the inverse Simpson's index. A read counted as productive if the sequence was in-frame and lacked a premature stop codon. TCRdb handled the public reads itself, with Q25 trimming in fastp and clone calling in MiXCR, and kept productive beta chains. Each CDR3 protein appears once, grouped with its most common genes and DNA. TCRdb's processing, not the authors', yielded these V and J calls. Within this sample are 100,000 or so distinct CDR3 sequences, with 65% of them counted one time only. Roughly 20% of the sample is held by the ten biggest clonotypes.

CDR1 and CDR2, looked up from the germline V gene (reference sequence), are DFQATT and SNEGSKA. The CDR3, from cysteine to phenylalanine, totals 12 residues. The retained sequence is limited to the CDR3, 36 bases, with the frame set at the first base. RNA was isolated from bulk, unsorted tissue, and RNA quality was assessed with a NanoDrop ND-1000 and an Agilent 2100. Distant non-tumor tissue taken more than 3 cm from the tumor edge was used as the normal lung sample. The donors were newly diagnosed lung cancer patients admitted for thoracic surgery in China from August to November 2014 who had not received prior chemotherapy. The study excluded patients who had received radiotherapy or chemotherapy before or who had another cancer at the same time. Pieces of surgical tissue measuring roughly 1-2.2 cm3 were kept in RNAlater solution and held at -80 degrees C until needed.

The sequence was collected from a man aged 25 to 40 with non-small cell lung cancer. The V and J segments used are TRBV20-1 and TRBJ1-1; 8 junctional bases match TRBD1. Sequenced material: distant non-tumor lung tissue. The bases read TGCAGTGCCGGACAGGGAAACATTGAAGCTTTCTTT. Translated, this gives CSAGQGNIEAFF.